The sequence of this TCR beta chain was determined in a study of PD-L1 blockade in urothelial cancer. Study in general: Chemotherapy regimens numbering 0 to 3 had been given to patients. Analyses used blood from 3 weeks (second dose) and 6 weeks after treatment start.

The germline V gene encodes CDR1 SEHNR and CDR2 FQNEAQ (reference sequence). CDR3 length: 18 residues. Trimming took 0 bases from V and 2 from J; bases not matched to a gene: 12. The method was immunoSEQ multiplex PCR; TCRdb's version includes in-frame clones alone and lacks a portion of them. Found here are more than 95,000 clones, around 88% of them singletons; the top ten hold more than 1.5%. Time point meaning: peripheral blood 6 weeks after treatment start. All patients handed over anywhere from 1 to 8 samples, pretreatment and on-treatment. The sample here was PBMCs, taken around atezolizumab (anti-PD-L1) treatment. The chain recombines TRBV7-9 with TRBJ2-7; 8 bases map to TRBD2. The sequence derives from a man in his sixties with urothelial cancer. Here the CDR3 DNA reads TGTGCCAGCAGCTTAGCTTCTATTAGCGGGGTGTACCCCTACGAGCAGTACTTC. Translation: CASSLASISGVYPYEQYF.